Listed here is a single T cell receptor beta chain. Its antigen is undetermined. The sample originates from a study of cytomegalovirus exposure and HLA in healthy donors. The length of the CDR3 is 19 residues. Germline assignment: CDR1 MDHEN and CDR2 SYDVKM. Trimming took off 2 bases at V and 0 bases at J, with 20 bases between the two ends. Whole-study results and caveats: Subsequent analysis of the approximately 110 validation repertoires found a tendency for first-cohort TCR clusters to co-occur. Altogether, about 160 TCR beta chains were recorded as cytomegalovirus-associated. The CMV antigen specificity of a few CMV-associated chains was confirmed through in vitro analysis. The study found most TCR sequences rare, yet found some public TCRs in many donors.

Sequencing used immunoSEQ multiplex PCR; TCRdb keeps in-frame clones, though not all of them. The table shows a few hundred thousand clones, with 85% to 90% occurring only once. Material: PBMCs. The origin of this receptor is a woman aged 18 to 35 in good health and CMV-seronegative. This rearrangement joins TRBV28 to TRBJ1-5; D is uncertain. The CDR3, as DNA: TGTGCCAGCAGTTTACGCGTATTACGTCGCGGAAATAGCAATCAGCCCCAGCATTTT. Its translation is CASSLRVLRRGNSNQPQHF. Full variable domain (remainder filled in from reference TRBV28 and TRBJ1-5): DVKVTQSSRYLVKRTGEKVFLECVQDMDHENMFWYRQDPGLGLRLIYFSYDVKMKEKGDIPEGYSVSREKKERFSLILESASTNQTSMYLCASSLRVLRRGNSNQPQHFGDGTRLSIL.